Described below is a single TCR beta chain sequence and its context. A library of TCRbeta sequences, prepared with unique molecular identifiers, was generated. MiXCR, applied by TCRdb to the PCR reads, yields one record per CDR3 protein. The sample has about 250,000 distinct CDR3 sequences; 20% to 30% are singletons. This sample was included in a study of T-cell reconstitution after alpha-beta-depleted transplantation in children. The ends were cut back, 4 bases at V and 0 bases at J, with 10 bases in the middle. Per the germline V gene, CDR1 is KGHDR and CDR2 is SFDVKD. This CDR3 comprises 15 residues.

The source material was PBMCs, mostly from graft donor cells, sampled 360 days after TCRalphabeta/CD19-depleted stem cell transplant. V and J are TRBV24-1 and TRBJ2-3; D not resolved. This sequence was found in a female patient between 2 and 10 years old who had a stem cell transplant for congenital amegakaryocytic thrombocytopenia, so the T cells may come from the graft donor. The CDR3 reads CATSDPTRSTDTQYF. The CDR3 nucleotides are TGTGCCACCAGTGACCCGACACGGAGCACAGATACGCAGTATTTT.